A single sample is the source of the 8 T cell receptor beta chains below, sequenced in a study of T cells after yellow fever vaccination. In TCRdb, the 5' RACE reads were re-called with MiXCR into one record per CDR3 protein. The table lists a few hundred thousand distinct CDR3 sequences, 3.5% to 4.5% of them singletons. Sequenced here: PBMCs, sampled 5 days after the yellow fever booster vaccination. These receptors were collected from a man aged 18 to 29 who received the YFV17D yellow fever vaccine.

The rearrangement uses TRBV20-1 and TRBJ2-5, with 8 bases identical to TRBD1. The CDR3 loop spans 14 amino acids. Trimming cost V 6 bases and J 1 base; bases outside gene matches: 7. Germline V gene lookup returns CDR1 DFQATT and CDR2 SNEGSKA (reference sequence). As DNA, the CDR3 is TGCAGTGCCCACGGGACAGGCCTCCAAGAGACCCAGTACTTC. It codes for CSAHGTGLQETQYF.

This clonotype was counted ten times or more. This chain links TRBV25-1 with TRBJ1-1; the D is unclear. Germline CDR1 is MGHDK and CDR2 is SYGVNS. The CDR3 length is 14 residues. V shed 0 bases and J shed 1 base, with 6 bases lying between them. This chain's CDR3 is CASSEYRQNTEAFF. Written as DNA, the CDR3 is TGTGCCAGCAGTGAATATAGACAGAACACTGAAGCTTTCTTT. Complete variable domain (other parts from reference TRBV25-1 and TRBJ1-1): EADIYQTPRYLVIGTGKKITLECSQTMGHDKMYWYQQDPGMELHLIHYSYGVNSTEKGDLSSESTVSRIRTEHFPLTLESARPSHTSQYLCASSEYRQNTEAFFGQGTRLTVV.

This clonotype was seen a few times. V gene TRBV7-2 combines with J gene TRBJ1-1; possibly TRBD1 for D (6 bases). Between the trimmed V and J ends, which lost 6 bases and 4 bases, there was a span of 18 bases. Germline-derived CDR1 and CDR2 are SGHTA and FQGNSA. This CDR3 is 15 amino acids long. This CDR3 reads CASRLTGTSGTEAFF. The DNA for the CDR3 is TGTGCCAGCAGGTTAACCGGGACATCAGGCACTGAAGCTTTCTTT.

There are a few counts of this clonotype. This CDR3 is CASSQDLWDSPLHF. CDR3 nucleotide sequence: TGCGCCAGCAGCCAAGACCTTTGGGATTCACCCCTCCACTTT. V usage is TRBV4-1 and J usage is TRBJ1-6; D is unresolved. Trimming left V 0 bases short and J 8 bases short, with 8 bases between. The CDR3 loop spans 14 amino acids. The germline V gene encodes CDR1 MGHRA and CDR2 YSYEKL.

Ten or more counts support this clonotype. The rearrangement links TRBV20-1 to TRBJ2-7, with 8 bases fitting TRBD1. The CDR3 extends over 14 amino acids. Germline V gene sequence: CDR1 DFQATT, CDR2 SNEGSKA (reference sequence). The junction had 5 bases not matched to a gene; V was cut back by 1 base and J by 3 bases. Written as DNA, the CDR3 is TGCAGTGCTAGAGCCCCTACAGGGGGCTACGAGCAGTACGTC. This codes for CSARAPTGGYEQYV.

This clonotype was counted ten times or more. This chain uses TRBV21-1 with TRBJ1-5; no check of the table's D call, TRBD1, against the DNA was made. TRBV21-1 is listed as a pseudogene. This CDR3 is 15 amino acids long. The chain's CDR3 is CASSKRGRFNQPQHF. As DNA, the CDR3 is TGTGCCAGCAGCAAAAGGGGACGGTTCAATCAGCCCCAGCATTTT.

This clonotype came up many times. This sequence joins TRBV4-1 and TRBJ2-3; either TRBD1 or TRBD2 may fit D (5 bases each). V lost 4 bases and J 2 bases, leaving 10 bases between the germline ends. This CDR3 is built from 14 residues. In germline, CDR1 is MGHRA, CDR2 YSYEKL. CDR3 loop: CASSPEGFTDTQYF. CDR3 nucleotides: TGCGCCAGCAGCCCCGAGGGGTTCACAGATACGCAGTATTTT.

This clonotype occurred many times. The V gene is TRBV7-3, the J gene TRBJ1-2, with D unclear. This CDR3 region has 17 residues. Germline lookup yields CDR1 SGHTA and CDR2 FQGTGA. V was cut by 5 bases and J by 3 bases, with 22 bases left in between. The CDR3 sequence is CASSTPASGSKDYGYTF. The CDR3 DNA follows: TGTGCCAGCAGCACGCCCGCTTCCGGGAGTAAGGACTATGGCTACACCTTC. Based on the CDR3 plus reference TRBV7-3 and TRBJ1-2, the full variable domain is GAGVSQTPSNKVTEKGKYVELRCDPISGHTALYWYRQSLGQGPEFLIYFQGTGAADDSGLPNDRFFAVRPEGSVSTLKIQRTERGDSAVYLCASSTPASGSKDYGYTFGSGTRLTVV.